The 26 T cell receptor beta chains below all came from one sample that was sequenced in a study of blood T cell repertoires in COVID-19 (dated by TCRdb to 2018 to 2021). Library preparation was by the immunoSEQ multiplex PCR assay. Not all clones reach the TCRdb copy of this immuneACCESS table, which keeps in-frame sequences only. Checked studies attribute under half of the gap to unresolved V genes and leave the rest unexplained. For this sample there are a few hundred thousand clones; roughly 80% appear just once. The top ten clonotypes cover about 10% of the sample. The sample was peripheral blood. All receptors come from a woman of 80 years or more with acute or convalescent COVID-19.

The chain couples TRBV19 to TRBJ2-1; possible D gene TRBD2, 5 bases. V was shortened by 3 bases and J by 0 bases, with 12 bases between the two germline ends. The CDR3 consists of 16 residues. Germline V CDR1 and CDR2: LNHDA, SQIVND (reference sequence). CDR3 in amino acids: CASSIRERPSYNEQFF. The DNA for the CDR3 is TGTGCCAGTAGTATTAGGGAGCGGCCCTCCTACAATGAGCAGTTCTTC.

V is TRBV18 and J is TRBJ1-4; D gene unclear. CDR1 and CDR2 (germline): KGHSH, LQKENI. The length of the CDR3 is 15 residues. V lost 6 bases and J lost 6, with 17 bases in between. CDR3 sequence: CASSRLEGTDEKLFF. The CDR3 bases are TGTGCCAGCTCGCGGCTTGAGGGAACGGATGAAAAACTGTTTTTT.

The chain has TRBV19 and TRBJ1-5, with TRBD1 identical over 9 bases. The CDR3 extends over 17 amino acids. Germline V gene lookup returns CDR1 LNHDA and CDR2 SQIVND (reference sequence). V shed 6 bases and J 0 bases; nucleotides not matched to a gene: 9. CDR3 residues: CASRLGQGRGSNQPQHF. The CDR3 region has the DNA TGTGCCAGTAGGTTGGGACAGGGAAGGGGTAGCAATCAGCCCCAGCATTTT.

The chain employs TRBV5-6 and TRBJ2-7; 7 nucleotides agree with TRBD1. The trim removed 7 bases at V and 0 bases at J, leaving 7 bases unmatched. This CDR3 has 14 residues. Germline lookup yields CDR1 SGHDT and CDR2 YYEEEE. The CDR3: CASSRQGFSYEQYF. The CDR3 DNA follows: TGTGCCAGCTCTAGACAGGGTTTCTCCTACGAGCAGTACTTC.

The chain couples TRBV6-5 to TRBJ1-2, with D perhaps matching TRBD1 (6 bases). The CDR3 sequence is 13 residues long. The V end was cut by 6 bases, the J end by 0 bases, with 8 bases between. Germline values: CDR1 MNHEY, CDR2 SVGAGI. Written as DNA, the CDR3 is TGTGCCAGCAGGGACAGCACTAACTATGGCTACACCTTC. Protein product: CASRDSTNYGYTF.

About this clone itself: The same CDR3 also results from other DNA sequences found in this sample. DNA of the CDR3: TGTGCCAGCAGTGGACAGCGGGGGAGCACAGATACGCAGTATTTT. Protein sequence: CASSGQRGSTDTQYF. The rearrangement uses TRBV2 and TRBJ2-3, with 8 bases that match TRBD2. The CDR3 contains 15 residues. Germline-derived CDR1 and CDR2 are SNHLY and FYNNEI. The J segment lost 0 bases and the V segment lost 4 bases, leaving 3 bases of the junction unmatched.

The chain joins TRBV19 to TRBJ1-2; 9 bases fit TRBD1. Germline trimming cut 4 bases from V and 7 bases from J; bases unmatched to any gene: 10. CDR3 length: 15 residues. Germline V gene sequence: CDR1 LNHDA, CDR2 SQIVND (reference sequence). The CDR3 protein is CASSRLTGGVFGYTF. As DNA, the CDR3 is TGTGCCAGTAGTAGGCTAACAGGGGGCGTATTTGGCTACACCTTC.

This clone was detected once. This chain uses TRBV9 with TRBJ2-1; 14 nucleotides line up with TRBD2. The CDR3 consists of 20 residues. Trimming removed 3 bases from V and 0 bases from J; junction bases left unmatched: 11. From germline, CDR1 is SGDLS and CDR2 YYNGEE. This chain's CDR3 is CASSAQGLAGASRSYNEQFF. Here the CDR3 DNA reads TGTGCCAGCAGCGCCCAGGGACTAGCGGGAGCCTCGCGCTCCTACAATGAGCAGTTCTTC.

The rearrangement links TRBV6-5 to TRBJ2-5; TRBD1 aligns across 7 bases. V was pared by 4 bases and J by 5 bases, with 4 bases of the junction left unmatched. Looked up from germline, CDR1 is MNHEY and CDR2 is SVGAGI. This CDR3 contains 13 residues. The CDR3 DNA follows: TGTGCCAGCAGTTCGACAGGGACGGAGACCCAGTACTTC. Its protein is CASSSTGTETQYF.

The rearrangement joins TRBV12-3 or TRBV12-4 to TRBJ1-5; D unclear. CDR3 length: 13 amino acids. With 5 bases removed from V and 6 bases from J, the gap between germline ends came to 11 bases. As DNA, the CDR3 is TGTGCCAGCAGTCCGGGTTTGGGTCAGCCCCAGCATTTT. Its translation is CASSPGLGQPQHF.

The rearrangement uses TRBV4-1 and TRBJ1-1; 10 nucleotides align to TRBD1. The germline V gene encodes CDR1 MGHRA and CDR2 YSYEKL. The CDR3 sequence is 14 residues long. V trimming: 4 bases; J trimming: 7 bases; junction bases outside the gene matches: 6. CDR3 protein: CASSLGTGAGEAFF. The DNA for the CDR3 is TGCGCCAGCAGCCTGGGGACAGGGGCAGGTGAAGCTTTCTTT.

The gene calls are TRBV11-2 and TRBJ2-7; 11 bases are shared with TRBD2. J gave up 0 bases and V 3 bases, and 1 base lay outside the gene matches. CDR1 and CDR2 from the germline V gene are SGHAT and FQNNGV. CDR3 length: 15 residues. In nucleotides, the CDR3 is TGTGCCAGCAGCTTCCTAGCGGGAGGCTCCTACGAGCAGTACTTC. It encodes CASSFLAGGSYEQYF.

This clone was observed a single time. The V and J genes are TRBV2 and TRBJ1-4, with 8 bases identical to TRBD1. Unmatched junction bases numbered 8, after V lost 6 bases and J lost 2 bases. Looked up from germline, CDR1 is SNHLY and CDR2 is FYNNEI. CDR3 length: 16 residues. As DNA, the CDR3 is TGTGCCAGCAGCGGACAGGGAGTTGGGACTAATGAAAAACTGTTTTTT. Translation: CASSGQGVGTNEKLFF.

This chain joins TRBV3-1 (or the pseudogene TRBV3-2) and TRBJ2-7; D not certain. Germline-derived CDR1 and CDR2 are LGHDT and YNNKEL (reference sequence). CDR3 size: 15 residues. V gave up 0 bases and J gave up 0 bases, with 9 bases separating them. CDR3 in amino acids: CASSQDVASSYEQYF. In nucleotides, the CDR3 is TGTGCCAGCAGCCAAGATGTAGCTAGCTCCTACGAGCAGTACTTC.

CDR3 bases: TGTGCCAGTAGTAGATTGACAGGGGCATTAGATACGCAGTATTTT. It encodes CASSRLTGALDTQYF. V gene TRBV19 combines with J gene TRBJ2-3, with 8 bases lining up with TRBD1. CDR3 length: 15 amino acids. Trimming at V came to 4 bases and at J to 5 bases, leaving 8 bases not matched to a gene. Per germline, CDR1 LNHDA and CDR2 SQIVND (reference sequence).

V and J are TRBV24-1 and TRBJ2-1, with 8 bases that match TRBD1. The CDR3 totals 16 residues. Unmatched junction bases numbered 5, after V lost 2 bases and J lost 3 bases. Germline V lookup: CDR1 KGHDR, CDR2 SFDVKD. The CDR3 DNA sequence: TGTGCCACCAGTGATTCCACAGGGGGGAGCTACAATGAGCAGTTCTTC. Translation gives CATSDSTGGSYNEQFF.

The chain couples TRBV9 to TRBJ2-7; 9 bases align to TRBD1. Germline V lookup: CDR1 SGDLS, CDR2 YYNGEE. This CDR3 spans 15 amino acids. The V gene end was trimmed by 2 bases and the J gene end by 7 bases; junction bases not matched to a gene: 10. In DNA form, the CDR3 reads TGTGCCAGCAGCGTCTCAACGGGACAGGGTGAGGAGCAGTACTTC. Its translation: CASSVSTGQGEEQYF.

This clone occurred once. V gene TRBV7-2 combines with J gene TRBJ2-4; 11 nucleotides agree with TRBD2. Germline V gene lookup returns CDR1 SGHTA and CDR2 FQGNSA. This CDR3 has 17 residues. V lost 2 bases and J lost 3; bases outside the gene matches: 6. In nucleotides, the CDR3 is TGTGCCAGCAGCTTAAGGGGACTAGCGGATCTCAAAAACATTCAGTACTTC. Translated, it gives CASSLRGLADLKNIQYF.

This chain links TRBV5-4 with TRBJ2-7; TRBD1 agrees at 9 bases. The CDR3 is made up of 15 amino acids. V gave up 2 bases and J gave up 0 bases; unmatched junction bases: 3. From germline, CDR1 is SGHNT and CDR2 YYREEE (reference sequence). The CDR3 region is CASSFQTGGSYEQYF. CDR3 nucleotides: TGTGCCAGCAGCTTCCAGACAGGGGGCTCCTACGAGCAGTACTTC.

The V and J genes are TRBV27 and TRBJ2-5; the D gene is possibly TRBD2 (6 bases). V was cut by 3 bases and J by 3 bases, with 11 bases left in between. CDR3 length: 14 residues. Germline CDR1 and CDR2: MNHEY and SMNVEV (reference sequence). CDR3 sequence reads: CASSFLAKKETQYF. CDR3 in DNA: TGTGCCAGCAGTTTCCTAGCGAAAAAAGAGACCCAGTACTTC.

This chain connects TRBV4-3 to TRBJ1-1; perhaps TRBD1 as D (6 bases). Between the trimmed V and J ends, which lost 3 bases and 7 bases, there was a span of 12 bases. The germline V gene has CDR1 LGHNA and CDR2 YSLEER. There are 13 residues in the CDR3. The CDR3 nucleotides read TGCGCCAGCAGCCATGGACAGCAAGGTGAAGCTTTCTTT. As protein: CASSHGQQGEAFF.

The chain joins TRBV4-3 to TRBJ1-1; no reliable D call. Germline CDR1 is LGHNA and CDR2 is YSLEER. V dropped 0 bases and J dropped 5 bases, with 10 bases sitting between them. CDR3 length equals 14 residues. The CDR3 sequence: CASSQEGEGTEAFF. The CDR3 coding sequence is TGCGCCAGCAGCCAAGAAGGAGAAGGTACTGAAGCTTTCTTT.

This chain links TRBV6-5 with TRBJ2-1; D might be TRBD2 (5 bases). Trimming removed 4 bases at V and 3 bases at J, with 13 bases between. The CDR3 has 15 residues. The V gene's germline CDR1 is MNHEY and CDR2 SVGAGI. The CDR3 nucleotides read TGTGCCAGCAGTTCCTACTGGGCGGGCTACAATGAGCAGTTCTTC. It specifies CASSSYWAGYNEQFF.

This clone is a singleton in its sample. The chain links TRBV5-1 to TRBJ2-3; 14 bases map to TRBD2. Germline CDR1 reads SGHRS; CDR2 reads YFSETQ. There are 16 residues in the CDR3. V was pared by 4 bases and J by 0 bases, with 1 base of the junction left unmatched. In DNA form, the CDR3 reads TGCGCCAGCAGCGGGACTAGCGGGGGTAGCACAGATACGCAGTATTTT. Encoded protein: CASSGTSGGSTDTQYF.

J is TRBJ2-7 and V is TRBV11-3, with 10 bases matching TRBD2. The CDR3 covers 15 residues. Germline V gives CDR1 SGHNT, CDR2 YENEEA. V was pared by 1 base and J by 3 bases, with 3 bases of the junction left unmatched. The CDR3 region has the DNA TGTGCCAGCAGCTTAGGCGCTAGCGGGGGCTACGAGCAGTACTTC. Translation: CASSLGASGGYEQYF.

DNA for the CDR3: TGTGCCAGCAGCTTAGAGTCCCGTAATCCCTATGGCTACACCTTC. Its translation is CASSLESRNPYGYTF. The chain couples TRBV11-3 to TRBJ1-2; D is undetermined. Germline V lookup: CDR1 SGHNT, CDR2 YENEEA. The CDR3 contains 15 residues. The V gene lost 0 bases and the J gene lost 4 bases, with 12 bases spanning the gap.